This TCR beta chain was observed in a study of a mutant IDH1 vaccine in newly diagnosed glioma. Study-wide findings and caveats: With respect to changes in top peripheral T cell clonotypes, pseudoprogression seemed unrelated.

This clone was seen just once. What it binds is not known. Regarding time point: week 5, during vaccination. Each dose delivered 300 ug of mutant IDH1 20-mer peptide subcutaneously with imiquimod. Using immunoSEQ multiplex PCR, the repertoire was profiled, and TCRdb retains in-frame clones only, with some absent. The sample yields 75,000 to 80,000 clones, over 75% seen once. The specimen comprised PBMCs, sampled from a glioma patient whose treatment included an IDH1 peptide vaccine. The source of this sequence is a woman aged 50 to 60 with glioma.

CDR3 amino acids: CASSLEGKGNQPQHF. DNA for the CDR3: TGTGCCAGCAGCTTAGAAGGGAAAGGCAATCAGCCCCAGCATTTT. The gene calls are TRBV7-9 and TRBJ1-5; no definite D call. The CDR3 runs 15 residues. The germline CDR1 and CDR2 sequences are SEHNR and FQNEAQ (reference sequence). Trimming removed 1 base at V and 2 bases at J, with 9 bases between. Complete variable domain (other parts from reference TRBV7-9 and TRBJ1-5): DTGVSQNPRHKITKRGQNVTFRCDPISEHNRLYWYRQTLGQGPEFLTYFQNEAQLEKSRLLSDRFSAERPKGSFSTLEIQRTEQGDSAMYLCASSLEGKGNQPQHFGDGTRLSIL.